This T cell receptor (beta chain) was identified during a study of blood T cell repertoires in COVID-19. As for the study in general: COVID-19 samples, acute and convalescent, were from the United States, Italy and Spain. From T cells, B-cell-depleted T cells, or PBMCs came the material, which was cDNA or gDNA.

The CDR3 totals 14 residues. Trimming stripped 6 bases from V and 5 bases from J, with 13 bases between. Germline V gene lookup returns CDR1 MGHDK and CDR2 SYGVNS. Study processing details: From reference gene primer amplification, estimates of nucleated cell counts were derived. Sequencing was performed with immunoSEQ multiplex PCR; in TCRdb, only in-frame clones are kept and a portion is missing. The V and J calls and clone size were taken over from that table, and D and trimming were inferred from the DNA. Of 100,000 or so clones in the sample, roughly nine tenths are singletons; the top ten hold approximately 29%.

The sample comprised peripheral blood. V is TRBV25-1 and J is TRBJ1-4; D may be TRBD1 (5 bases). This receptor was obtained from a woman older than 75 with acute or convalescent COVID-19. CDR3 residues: CASRSPAGNEKLFF. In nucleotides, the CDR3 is TGTGCCAGCAGAAGTCCGGCAGGGAATGAAAAACTGTTTTTT.